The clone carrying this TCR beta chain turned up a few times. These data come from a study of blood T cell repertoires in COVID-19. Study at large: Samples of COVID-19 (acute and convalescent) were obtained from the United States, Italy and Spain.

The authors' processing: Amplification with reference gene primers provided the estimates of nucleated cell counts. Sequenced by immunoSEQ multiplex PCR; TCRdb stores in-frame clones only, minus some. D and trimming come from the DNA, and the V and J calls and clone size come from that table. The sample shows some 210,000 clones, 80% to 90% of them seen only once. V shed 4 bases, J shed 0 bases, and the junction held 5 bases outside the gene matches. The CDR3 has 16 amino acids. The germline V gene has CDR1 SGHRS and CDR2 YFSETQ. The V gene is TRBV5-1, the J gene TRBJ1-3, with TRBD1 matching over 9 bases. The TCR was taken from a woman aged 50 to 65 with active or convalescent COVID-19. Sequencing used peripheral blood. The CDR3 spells CASSPAGQGSGNTIYF. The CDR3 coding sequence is TGCGCCAGCAGCCCTGCGGGACAGGGCTCTGGAAACACCATATATTTT.